Listed here are 15 T cell receptor beta chains from one sample, sequenced in a study of cytotoxic CD8 clonotypes in ibrutinib-treated CLL. Clones were read by immunoSEQ multiplex PCR, and TCRdb kept only the in-frame ones, dropping some. The table records 130,000 to 150,000 clones, about four fifths of them present only once. Material: PBMCs, obtained after 12 months of ibrutinib treatment. The receptors were gathered from a human donor with chronic lymphocytic leukemia.

The genes are TRBV4-3 and TRBJ2-3; a possible D gene is TRBD1 (6 bases). CDR1 and CDR2 (germline): LGHNA, YSLEER. CDR3 length: 16 amino acids. Trimming removed 1 base from V and 0 bases from J, with 11 bases in between. The CDR3 region is CASSQAQDSSTDTQYF. The CDR3, as DNA: TGCGCCAGCAGCCAAGCTCAGGACAGCAGCACAGATACGCAGTATTTT.

The chain couples TRBV10-3 to TRBJ2-3; maybe TRBD2 (5 bases). This CDR3 region has 15 residues. CDR1 and CDR2 from the germline V gene are ENHRY and SYGVKD. Trimming shortened V by 3 bases and J by 3 bases, and 13 bases separated the two germline ends. In nucleotides, the CDR3 is TGTGCCATCAGTGAATGGAGGTTGCCGACAGATACGCAGTATTTT. The encoded protein is CAISEWRLPTDTQYF.

V usage is TRBV11-3 and J usage is TRBJ2-3; TRBD2 aligns across 15 bases. Trimming cost V 4 bases and J 0 bases; bases outside gene matches: 2. CDR1 and CDR2 from the germline V gene are SGHNT and YENEEA. This CDR3 has 17 amino acids. For the CDR3, the DNA is TGTGCCAGCAGCTCGGGACTAGCGGGAGGCAGCACAGATACGCAGTATTTT. This sequence encodes CASSSGLAGGSTDTQYF.

This clone was seen only a few times. J is TRBJ2-7 and V is TRBV4-1, with D uncertain. This CDR3 is built from 15 residues. Germline V gives CDR1 MGHRA, CDR2 YSYEKL. The V end lost 4 bases, the J end lost 2 bases, and 15 bases lay between the germline ends. CDR3 region: CASSPNKAVTYEQYF. CDR3 DNA sequence: TGCGCCAGCAGCCCGAACAAGGCCGTAACCTACGAGCAGTACTTC.

The rearrangement uses TRBV28 and TRBJ2-1; TRBD2 is a possible D gene (6 bases). Trimming pared 3 bases from V and 5 bases from J, leaving 11 bases between. The CDR3 has 14 amino acids. Per the germline V gene, CDR1 is MDHEN and CDR2 is SYDVKM. Here the CDR3 DNA reads TGTGCCAGCAGTTTGATTAGCGGCAACAATGAGCAGTTCTTC. Translated, it gives CASSLISGNNEQFF. Full variable domain (outside the CDR3, taken from reference TRBV28 and TRBJ2-1): DVKVTQSSRYLVKRTGEKVFLECVQDMDHENMFWYRQDPGLGLRLIYFSYDVKMKEKGDIPEGYSVSREKKERFSLILESASTNQTSMYLCASSLISGNNEQFFGPGTRLTVL.

The V call is TRBV30, the J call TRBJ2-4, with 9 bases aligning to TRBD2. There are 15 residues in the CDR3. CDR1 is GTSNPN, CDR2 SVGIG, per germline (reference sequence). V shed 1 base and J 13 bases; nucleotides not matched to a gene: 14. The CDR3 coding sequence is TGTGCCTGGAGTGCTCTGAGCGGGGGGTCCGTGCCGCAGTACTTC. Amino acids: CAWSALSGGSVPQYF.

This clone appeared a single time. The chain recombines TRBV7-2 with TRBJ1-2; D remains ambiguous. Trimming took 2 bases from V and 10 from J, leaving 20 bases between them. Germline CDR1 is SGHTA and CDR2 is FQGNSA. The CDR3 consists of 15 residues. CDR3 region: CASSLSGVADFVYTF. The DNA for the CDR3 is TGTGCCAGCAGCTTATCCGGGGTAGCCGACTTTGTCTACACCTTC.

The V and J genes are TRBV13 and TRBJ2-1; 7 bases are a match to TRBD1. The CDR3 runs 16 residues. In germline, CDR1 is PRHDT, CDR2 FYEKMQ (reference sequence). V was pared by 1 base and J by 7 bases, with 10 bases of the junction left unmatched. The CDR3 loop is CASSLDLGQARNEQFF. CDR3 coding DNA: TGTGCCAGCAGCTTAGATCTAGGACAGGCGAGGAATGAGCAGTTCTTC.

The chain joins TRBV11-2 to TRBJ2-5, with 16 bases matching TRBD2. The CDR3 covers 17 residues. The trim removed 3 bases at V and 4 bases at J, leaving 5 bases unmatched. Germline assignment: CDR1 SGHAT and CDR2 FQNNGV. In DNA form, the CDR3 reads TGTGCCAGCAGCTTGGGGACTAGCGGGAGGGCCGTAGAGACCCAGTACTTC. Translated: CASSLGTSGRAVETQYF.

The gene calls are TRBV27 and TRBJ2-1; D uncertain. Trimming took 6 bases from V and 2 from J, leaving 8 bases between them. This CDR3 region has 13 residues. Germline values: CDR1 MNHEY, CDR2 SMNVEV (reference sequence). The CDR3 loop reads CASRGYPYNEQFF. CDR3 bases: TGTGCCAGCAGAGGGTACCCCTACAATGAGCAGTTCTTC.

This clone was detected a few times. The genes are TRBV6-4 and TRBJ2-3; TRBD2 agrees at 7 bases. V trimming: 2 bases; J trimming: 2 bases; junction bases outside the gene matches: 1. This CDR3 contains 14 residues. Germline-derived CDR1 and CDR2 are MRHNA and SNTAGT. The CDR3 is CASSDRGDTDTQYF. In DNA, the CDR3 is TGTGCCAGCAGTGACCGGGGGGACACAGATACGCAGTATTTT.

The rearrangement links TRBV5-1 to TRBJ2-1, with 11 bases that match TRBD2. The length of the CDR3 is 15 residues. Germline V gene sequence: CDR1 SGHRS, CDR2 YFSETQ. J gave up 7 bases and V 0 bases, and 3 bases lay outside the gene matches. CDR3 nucleotide sequence: TGCGCCAGCAGCTTGGAGACTAGCGGGGTGAATGAGCAGTTCTTC. It encodes CASSLETSGVNEQFF.

The V gene is TRBV5-1, the J gene TRBJ2-6; D is unresolved. Trimming stripped 4 bases from V and 0 bases from J, with 14 bases between. CDR1 and CDR2 (germline): SGHRS, YFSETQ. The CDR3 consists of 17 residues. As DNA, the CDR3 is TGCGCCAGCAGCCCGCCCCCAAGCTTCTCTGGGGCCAACGTCCTGACTTTC. This encodes CASSPPPSFSGANVLTF. The whole variable domain, remainder taken from reference TRBV5-1 and TRBJ2-6, is KAGVTQTPRYLIKTRGQQVTLSCSPISGHRSVSWYQQTPGQGLQFLFEYFSETQRNKGNFPGRFSGRQFSNSRSEMNVSTLELGDSALYLCASSPPPSFSGANVLTFGAGSRLTVL.

The rearrangement joins TRBV7-3 to TRBJ2-2; tentative D call: TRBD2 (6 bases). V lost 1 base to trimming and J lost 4 bases, with 16 bases between them. CDR3 length: 17 residues. Germline assignment: CDR1 SGHTA and CDR2 FQGTGA. The CDR3 DNA follows: TGTGCCAGCAGCTTAAGTAGCGGCAGGATACTCACCGGGGAGCTGTTTTTT. The encoded protein is CASSLSSGRILTGELFF.

This sequence joins TRBV30 and TRBJ2-7, with D perhaps matching TRBD1 (6 bases). The ends were cut back, 0 bases at V and 0 bases at J, with 12 bases in the middle. This CDR3 contains 15 residues. Per the germline V gene, CDR1 is GTSNPN and CDR2 is SVGIG (reference sequence). CDR3 region: CAWSVRGQFSYEQYF. The CDR3 nucleotides are TGTGCCTGGAGTGTACGCGGACAGTTCTCCTACGAGCAGTACTTC.